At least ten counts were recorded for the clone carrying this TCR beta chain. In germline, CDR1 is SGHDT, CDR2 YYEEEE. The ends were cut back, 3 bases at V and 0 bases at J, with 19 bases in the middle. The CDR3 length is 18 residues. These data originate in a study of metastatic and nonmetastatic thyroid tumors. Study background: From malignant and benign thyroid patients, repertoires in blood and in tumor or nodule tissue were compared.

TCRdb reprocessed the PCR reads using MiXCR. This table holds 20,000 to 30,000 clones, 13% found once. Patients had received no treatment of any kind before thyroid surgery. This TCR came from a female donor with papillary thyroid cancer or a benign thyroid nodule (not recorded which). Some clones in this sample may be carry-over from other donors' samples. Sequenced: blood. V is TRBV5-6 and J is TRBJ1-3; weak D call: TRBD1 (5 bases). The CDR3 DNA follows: TGTGCCAGCAGCTGGGGGTTCCGGGCCGCCTACTCTGGAAACACCATATATTTT. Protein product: CASSWGFRAAYSGNTIYF.